The 18 T cell receptor beta chains listed next were all sequenced from one sample in a study of early T cells in non-severe SARS-CoV-2 infection. Via MiXCR, TCRdb re-called the 5' RACE reads, giving one row per CDR3 protein. The data show about 50,000 distinct CDR3 sequences, roughly 10% seen once. Sample: whole blood. These receptors all stem from an adult who was a healthcare worker with PCR-confirmed SARS-CoV-2 infection or an uninfected control (not recorded which).

This rearrangement joins TRBV27 to TRBJ1-1; D is ambiguous. The germline V gene has CDR1 MNHEY and CDR2 SMNVEV (reference sequence). The CDR3 contains 12 residues. Deletions cut 4 bases from V and 5 bases from J, with 8 bases between. Here the CDR3 reads CASSSLMTEAFF. The CDR3 DNA reads TGTGCCAGCAGTTCGTTAATGACTGAAGCTTTCTTT.

This clonotype came up many times. The chain combines TRBV5-5 with TRBJ2-3; D tentatively reads TRBD1 or TRBD2 (5 bases each). Trimming left V 3 bases short and J 4 bases short, with 24 bases between. The CDR3 consists of 18 residues. Germline V gives CDR1 SGHKS, CDR2 YYEKEE (reference sequence). The CDR3 DNA follows: TGTGCCAGCAGCTCCGGGACGGCCACACACACACGGGCAGATACGCAGTATTTT. It translates to CASSSGTATHTRADTQYF.

This clonotype was counted many times. The J gene is TRBJ1-6, the V gene TRBV6-5; the D gene is possibly TRBD1 (5 bases). Germline CDR1 reads MNHEY; CDR2 reads SVGAGI. CDR3 length: 14 amino acids. With 8 bases removed from V and 2 bases from J, the gap between germline ends came to 10 bases. CDR3 in DNA: TGTGCCAGCCGCAGGGACCCCTATAATTCACCCCTCCACTTT. It yields the protein CASRRDPYNSPLHF.

This clonotype appeared a few times. V and J are TRBV20-1 and TRBJ1-4; D uncertain. V was shortened by 7 bases and J by 5 bases, with 11 bases between the two germline ends. Germline CDR1 and CDR2: DFQATT and SNEGSKA (reference sequence). The CDR3 is made up of 12 amino acids. The CDR3 spells CSVEWKNEKLFF. CDR3 bases: TGCAGTGTAGAATGGAAGAATGAAAAACTGTTTTTT.

The chain combines TRBV7-9 with TRBJ2-2; either TRBD1 or TRBD2 may fit D (5 bases each). CDR3 length equals 14 residues. Germline CDR1 reads SEHNR; CDR2 reads FQNEAQ (reference sequence). Trimming took off 7 bases at V and 5 bases at J, with 14 bases between the two ends. The CDR3: CASIPSGGTGELFF. In DNA, the CDR3 is TGTGCCAGCATCCCATCTGGGGGTACCGGGGAGCTGTTTTTT.

In this sample, this clonotype turned up many times. The chain employs TRBV3-1 and TRBJ2-1, with no clear D. Germline CDR1 reads LGHDT; CDR2 reads YNNKEL (reference sequence). The CDR3 has 20 residues. Trimming cost V 1 base and J 0 bases, with 22 bases left between them. The CDR3 loop is CASSQAAGRPLSHSYNEQFF. As DNA, the CDR3 is TGTGCCAGCAGCCAAGCTGCCGGGCGACCACTGAGCCACTCCTACAATGAGCAGTTCTTC.

This clonotype was observed at least ten times. The chain is built from TRBV4-3 and TRBJ1-5; D not certain. Germline loops: CDR1 LGHNA, CDR2 YSLEER. This CDR3 region has 15 residues. V dropped 2 bases and J dropped 5 bases, with 13 bases sitting between them. The CDR3 region is CASSQFLGMDQPQHF. The CDR3 DNA reads TGCGCCAGCAGCCAATTTCTCGGGATGGATCAGCCCCAGCATTTT.

In DNA form, the CDR3 reads TGTGCCAGTAGTATAGATAGCGGGAGAGCCGGGGCCAACGTCCTGACTTTC. Translating it yields CASSIDSGRAGANVLTF. The chain is built from TRBV19 and TRBJ2-6, with 9 positions matching TRBD2. Trimming took 0 bases from V and 4 from J; bases not matched to a gene: 4. Germline CDR1 reads LNHDA; CDR2 reads SQIVND (reference sequence). The CDR3 sequence is 17 residues long. Complete variable domain (other parts from reference TRBV19 and TRBJ2-6): DGGITQSPKYLFRKEGQNVTLSCEQNLNHDAMYWYRQDPGQGLRLIYYSQIVNDFQKGDIAEGYSVSREKKESFPLTVTSAQKNPTAFYLCASSIDSGRAGANVLTFGAGSRLTVL.

This clonotype has a handful of counts. The J gene is TRBJ2-2, the V gene TRBV24-1, with TRBD2 identical over 11 bases. The V gene end was trimmed by 6 bases and the J gene end by 0 bases; junction bases not matched to a gene: 11. CDR1 and CDR2 (germline): KGHDR, SFDVKD. The CDR3 is 19 residues long. The CDR3 loop reads CATSPLGLAGGTNTGELFF. The DNA of the CDR3 is TGTGCCACCAGTCCGCTTGGCCTAGCGGGAGGAACGAACACCGGGGAGCTGTTTTTT.

This clonotype was counted only a few times. V is TRBV27 and J is TRBJ2-3; weak D call: TRBD2 (5 bases). Trimming cost V 7 bases and J 4 bases, with 15 bases left between them. The CDR3 has 14 residues. Germline CDR1 reads MNHEY; CDR2 reads SMNVEV (reference sequence). The CDR3 protein is CASNFGGYADTQYF. For the CDR3, the DNA is TGTGCCAGCAACTTTGGCGGGTACGCAGATACGCAGTATTTT.

This clonotype has just a few counts. The J gene is TRBJ2-1, the V gene TRBV20-1; D not certain. CDR1 and CDR2 from the germline V gene are DFQATT and SNEGSKA (reference sequence). V was cut by 2 bases and J by 7 bases, with 6 bases left in between. CDR3 length: 11 amino acids. The CDR3 is CSARWGNEQFF. The DNA for the CDR3 is TGCAGTGCTAGATGGGGAAATGAGCAGTTCTTC.

The rearrangement links TRBV29-1 to TRBJ1-1; 7 bases map to TRBD1. The V segment lost 6 bases and the J segment 8 bases; nucleotides outside the gene matches: 3. In germline, CDR1 is SQVTM, CDR2 ANQGSEA. This CDR3 is built from 10 residues. The CDR3 nucleotides are TGCAGCGTAGAGACAGGGGAAGCTTTCTTT. Its translation is CSVETGEAFF.

The chain carries TRBV7-2 and TRBJ1-6; 7 nucleotides line up with TRBD1. Trimming removed 5 bases from V and 8 bases from J; junction bases left unmatched: 15. Germline V gives CDR1 SGHTA, CDR2 FQGNSA. The CDR3 is 17 amino acids. CDR3 bases: TGTGCCAGCAGCCCTCAAAACCCGACAGGGAGGGATTCACCCCTCCACTTT. Translated, it gives CASSPQNPTGRDSPLHF.

In this sample, this clonotype turned up a few times. The chain is built from TRBV7-9 and TRBJ2-1, with TRBD1 identical over 10 bases. Germline lookup yields CDR1 SEHNR and CDR2 FQNEAQ (reference sequence). V gave up 6 bases and J gave up 5 bases; unmatched junction bases: 7. The length of the CDR3 is 15 residues. The CDR3 region has the DNA TGTGCCAGCAGTACGGGGGACAGGGGCCACAATGAGCAGTTCTTC. Its protein is CASSTGDRGHNEQFF.

This clonotype showed up many times. The chain recombines TRBV7-9 with TRBJ1-1, with no clear D. Between the trimmed V and J ends, which lost 5 bases and 0 bases, there was a span of 13 bases. In germline, CDR1 is SEHNR, CDR2 FQNEAQ (reference sequence). The CDR3 covers 15 residues. Here the CDR3 DNA reads TGTGCCAGCAGCGGACCTCTAGATATGAACACTGAAGCTTTCTTT. This codes for CASSGPLDMNTEAFF.

In its sample, this clonotype was seen many times. The rearrangement joins TRBV7-2 to TRBJ1-1; no reliable D call. The CDR3 loop spans 13 amino acids. In germline, CDR1 is SGHTA, CDR2 FQGNSA. With 3 bases removed from V and 4 bases from J, the gap between germline ends came to 9 bases. The CDR3, as DNA: TGTGCCAGCAGCTTCGGCACGAGCACTGAAGCTTTCTTT. Its translation: CASSFGTSTEAFF.

This clonotype was observed at least ten times. The gene calls are TRBV4-1 and TRBJ1-2, with unresolved D. Trimming shortened V by 0 bases and J by 7 bases, and 12 bases separated the two germline ends. The V gene's germline CDR1 is MGHRA and CDR2 YSYEKL. The CDR3 contains 14 residues. Here the CDR3 DNA reads TGCGCCAGCAGCCAAGATCGGACCTCTTTTGGCTACACCTTC. Translating it yields CASSQDRTSFGYTF.

This clonotype was recorded a few times. The J gene is TRBJ2-1, the V gene TRBV7-9; possibly TRBD1 for D (6 bases). V was pared by 8 bases and J by 2 bases, with 10 bases between. This CDR3 is built from 13 residues. Germline values: CDR1 SEHNR, CDR2 FQNEAQ (reference sequence). The CDR3 loop reads CASEQGPYNEQFF. Here the CDR3 DNA reads TGTGCCAGCGAACAGGGCCCCTACAATGAGCAGTTCTTC.